A single T cell receptor beta chain is shown here with its context. The antigen is not known. This sample stems from a study of shared clonotypes between healthy human individuals. Study-wide context: The cohort comprised a couple of women and a few men. Their ages spanned 18 to 49 years. Study-wide points: Naive subsets usually exceeded memory subsets in estimated richness. Sampling was confined to blood; repertoires within tissues likely differ.

The V gene lost 9 bases and the J gene lost 7 bases, with 18 bases spanning the gap. Germline loops: CDR1 LNHDA, CDR2 SQIVND (reference sequence). This CDR3 region has 13 residues. An assay was performed, and its level was deep. TCRdb keeps only in-frame clones here, not all; method: immunoSEQ multiplex PCR. The data show roughly 2.1 million clones, under 95% seen once. Selected positively for CCR7 and CD45RO-negative, naive CD8 cells excluded terminally differentiated effector memory CD45RA+ cells. Source material: naive CD8+ T cells from PBMCs. This clonotype was sampled from a man younger than 30 in good health. Some clones in this sample may be carry-over from other donors' samples. This chain links TRBV19 with TRBJ1-2; D is undetermined. The DNA of the CDR3 is TGTGCCAGCCTGGGCCCTCCGAGTGGTGGCTACACCTTC. Translated: CASLGPPSGGYTF. Full variable domain (outside the CDR3, taken from reference TRBV19 and TRBJ1-2): DGGITQSPKYLFRKEGQNVTLSCEQNLNHDAMYWYRQDPGQGLRLIYYSQIVNDFQKGDIAEGYSVSREKKESFPLTVTSAQKNPTAFYLCASLGPPSGGYTFGSGTRLTVV.